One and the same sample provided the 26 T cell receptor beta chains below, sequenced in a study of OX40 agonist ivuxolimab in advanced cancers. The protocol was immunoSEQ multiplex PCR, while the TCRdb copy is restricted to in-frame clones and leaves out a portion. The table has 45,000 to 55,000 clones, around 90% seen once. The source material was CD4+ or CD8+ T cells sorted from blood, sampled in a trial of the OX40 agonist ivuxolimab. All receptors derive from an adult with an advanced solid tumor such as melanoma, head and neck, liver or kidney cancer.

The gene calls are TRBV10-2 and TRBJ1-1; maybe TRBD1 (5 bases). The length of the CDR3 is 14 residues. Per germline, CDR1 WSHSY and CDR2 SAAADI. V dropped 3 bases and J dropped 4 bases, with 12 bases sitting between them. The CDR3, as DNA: TGCGCCAGCAGTGACCCAGGGCTCGGCACTGAAGCTTTCTTT. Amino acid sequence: CASSDPGLGTEAFF.

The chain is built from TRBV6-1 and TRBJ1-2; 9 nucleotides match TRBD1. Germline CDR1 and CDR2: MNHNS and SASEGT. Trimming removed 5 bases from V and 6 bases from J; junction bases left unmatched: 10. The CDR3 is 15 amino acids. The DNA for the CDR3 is TGTGCCAGCAGTCCCCCACAGGGGGCTAGAGATGGCTACACCTTC. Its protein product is CASSPPQGARDGYTF.

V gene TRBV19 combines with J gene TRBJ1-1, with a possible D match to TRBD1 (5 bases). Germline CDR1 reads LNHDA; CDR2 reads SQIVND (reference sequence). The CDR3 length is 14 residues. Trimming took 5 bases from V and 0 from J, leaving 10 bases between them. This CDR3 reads CASSRGGVNTEAFF. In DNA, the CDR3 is TGTGCCAGTAGTCGTGGGGGAGTGAACACTGAAGCTTTCTTT.

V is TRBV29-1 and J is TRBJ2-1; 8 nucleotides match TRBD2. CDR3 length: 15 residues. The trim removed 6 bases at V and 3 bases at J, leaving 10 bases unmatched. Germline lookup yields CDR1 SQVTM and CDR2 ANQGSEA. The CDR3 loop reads CSVPPGGAYYNEQFF. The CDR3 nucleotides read TGCAGCGTACCGCCGGGGGGGGCCTACTACAATGAGCAGTTCTTC.

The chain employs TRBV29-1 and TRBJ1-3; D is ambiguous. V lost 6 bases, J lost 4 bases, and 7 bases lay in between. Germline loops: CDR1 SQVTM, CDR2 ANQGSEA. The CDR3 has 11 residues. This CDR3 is CSVTTGNTIYF. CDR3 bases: TGCAGCGTGACAACCGGAAACACCATATATTTT.

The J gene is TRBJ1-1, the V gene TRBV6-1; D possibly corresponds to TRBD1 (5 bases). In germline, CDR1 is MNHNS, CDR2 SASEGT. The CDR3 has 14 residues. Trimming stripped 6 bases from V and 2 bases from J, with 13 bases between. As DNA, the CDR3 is TGTGCCAGCAGCGTCCCGAGGGGAAACACTGAAGCTTTCTTT. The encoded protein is CASSVPRGNTEAFF.

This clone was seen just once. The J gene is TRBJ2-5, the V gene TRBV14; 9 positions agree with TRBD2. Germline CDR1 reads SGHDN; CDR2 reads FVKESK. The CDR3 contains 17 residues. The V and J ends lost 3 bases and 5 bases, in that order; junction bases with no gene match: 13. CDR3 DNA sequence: TGTGCCAGCAGCCAGTCGCGGGGGGGGCTTGGATGGGAGACCCAGTACTTC. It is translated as CASSQSRGGLGWETQYF.

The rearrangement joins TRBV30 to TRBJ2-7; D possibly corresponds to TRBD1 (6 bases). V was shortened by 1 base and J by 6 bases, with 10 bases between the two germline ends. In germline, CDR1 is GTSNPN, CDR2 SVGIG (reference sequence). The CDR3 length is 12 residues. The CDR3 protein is CAWSGGPVEQYF. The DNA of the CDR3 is TGTGCCTGGAGTGGGGGGCCGGTCGAGCAGTACTTC.

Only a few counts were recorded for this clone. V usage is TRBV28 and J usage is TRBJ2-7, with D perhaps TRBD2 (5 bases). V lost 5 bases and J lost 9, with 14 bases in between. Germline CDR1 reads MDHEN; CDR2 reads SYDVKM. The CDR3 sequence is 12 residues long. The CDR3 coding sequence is TGTGCCAGCAGTCTACCGGGGTATTGGCAGTACTTC. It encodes CASSLPGYWQYF.

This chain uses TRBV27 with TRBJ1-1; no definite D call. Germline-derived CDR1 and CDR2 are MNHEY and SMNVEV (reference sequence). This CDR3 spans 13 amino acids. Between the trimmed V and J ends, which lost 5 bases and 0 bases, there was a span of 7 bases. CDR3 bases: TGTGCCAGCAGTCCCCAGGTGAACACTGAAGCTTTCTTT. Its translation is CASSPQVNTEAFF.

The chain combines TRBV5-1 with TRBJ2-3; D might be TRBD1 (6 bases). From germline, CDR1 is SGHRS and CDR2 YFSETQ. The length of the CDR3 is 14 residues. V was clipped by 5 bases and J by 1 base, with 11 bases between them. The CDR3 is CASRTDSRTDTQYF. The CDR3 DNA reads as TGCGCCAGCAGAACGGACAGCCGCACAGATACGCAGTATTTT.

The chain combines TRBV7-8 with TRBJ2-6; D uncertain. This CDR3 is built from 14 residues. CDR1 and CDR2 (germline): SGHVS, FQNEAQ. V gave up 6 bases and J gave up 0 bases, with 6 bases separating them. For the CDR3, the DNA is TGTGCCAGCAGTTTATACTCTGGGGCCAACGTCCTGACTTTC. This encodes CASSLYSGANVLTF.

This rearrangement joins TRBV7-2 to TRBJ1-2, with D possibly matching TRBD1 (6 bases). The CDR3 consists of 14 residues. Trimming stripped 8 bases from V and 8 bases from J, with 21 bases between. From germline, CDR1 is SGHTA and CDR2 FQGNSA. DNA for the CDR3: TGTGCCAGCGGCAAGTGGGGGGACATGAACGGCTACACCTTC. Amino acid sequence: CASGKWGDMNGYTF.

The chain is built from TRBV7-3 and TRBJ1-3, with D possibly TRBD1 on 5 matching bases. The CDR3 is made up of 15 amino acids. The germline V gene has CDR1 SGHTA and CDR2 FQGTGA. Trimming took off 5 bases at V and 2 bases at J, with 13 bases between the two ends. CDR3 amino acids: CASSLNGGAGNTIYF. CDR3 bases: TGTGCCAGCAGCCTCAACGGAGGGGCTGGAAACACCATATATTTT.

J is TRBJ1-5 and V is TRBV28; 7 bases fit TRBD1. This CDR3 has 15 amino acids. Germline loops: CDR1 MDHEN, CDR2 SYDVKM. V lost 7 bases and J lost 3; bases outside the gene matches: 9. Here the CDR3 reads CASNPPGQYNQPQHF. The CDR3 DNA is TGTGCCAGCAACCCCCCGGGACAGTACAATCAGCCCCAGCATTTT.

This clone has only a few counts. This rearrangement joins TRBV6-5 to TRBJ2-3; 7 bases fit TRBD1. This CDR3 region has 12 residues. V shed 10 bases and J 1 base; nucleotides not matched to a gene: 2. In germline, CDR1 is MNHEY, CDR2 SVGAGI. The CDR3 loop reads CATGQGTDTQYF. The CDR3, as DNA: TGTGCCACCGGACAGGGCACAGATACGCAGTATTTT.

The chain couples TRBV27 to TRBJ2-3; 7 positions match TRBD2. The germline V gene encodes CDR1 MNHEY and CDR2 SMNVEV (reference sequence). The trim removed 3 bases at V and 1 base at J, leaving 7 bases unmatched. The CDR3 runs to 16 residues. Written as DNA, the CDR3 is TGTGCCAGCAGTTTCTCCGGACTAGGGGGCACAGATACGCAGTATTTT. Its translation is CASSFSGLGGTDTQYF.

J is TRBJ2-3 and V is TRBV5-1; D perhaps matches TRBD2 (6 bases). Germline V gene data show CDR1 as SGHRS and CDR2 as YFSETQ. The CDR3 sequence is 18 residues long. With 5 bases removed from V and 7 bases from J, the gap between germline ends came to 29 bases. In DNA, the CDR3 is TGCGCCAGCAGGGAGGGCTCTGAACTGGTCCCCAAGGGGTATACGCAGTATTTT. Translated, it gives CASREGSELVPKGYTQYF.

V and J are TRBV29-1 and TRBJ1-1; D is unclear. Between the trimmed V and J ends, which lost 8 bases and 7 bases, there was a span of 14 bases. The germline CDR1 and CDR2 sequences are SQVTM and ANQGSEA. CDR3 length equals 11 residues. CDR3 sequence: CSPASSVEAFF. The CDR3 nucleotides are TGCAGCCCCGCCAGCTCGGTTGAAGCTTTCTTT.

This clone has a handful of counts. CDR3 nucleotides: TGCGCCAGCAGCCTCACCCACCAGGGGGCTAATGAAAAACTGTTTTTT. Its protein product is CASSLTHQGANEKLFF. This sequence joins TRBV5-1 and TRBJ1-4; TRBD1 aligns across 7 bases. CDR3 length: 16 residues. J gave up 3 bases and V 4 bases, and 9 bases lay outside the gene matches. CDR1 SGHRS and CDR2 YFSETQ come from the germline V gene.

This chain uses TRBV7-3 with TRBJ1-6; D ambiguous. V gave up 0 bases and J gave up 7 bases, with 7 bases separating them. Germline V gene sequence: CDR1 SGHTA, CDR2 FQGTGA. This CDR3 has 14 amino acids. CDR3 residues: CASSLTPENSPLHF. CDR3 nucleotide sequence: TGTGCCAGCAGCTTAACTCCAGAAAATTCACCCCTCCACTTT.

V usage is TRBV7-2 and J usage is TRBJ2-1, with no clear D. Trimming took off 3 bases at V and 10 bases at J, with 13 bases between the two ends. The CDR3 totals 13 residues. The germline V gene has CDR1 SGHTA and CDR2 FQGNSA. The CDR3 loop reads CASSFSVIREQFF. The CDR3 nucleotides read TGTGCCAGCAGCTTTTCTGTCATCCGGGAGCAGTTCTTC.

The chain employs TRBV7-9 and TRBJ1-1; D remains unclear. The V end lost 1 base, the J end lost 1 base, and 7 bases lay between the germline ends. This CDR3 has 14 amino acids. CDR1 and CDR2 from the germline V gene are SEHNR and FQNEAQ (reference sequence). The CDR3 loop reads CASSLVQRNTEAFF. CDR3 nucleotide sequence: TGTGCCAGCAGCTTAGTCCAGAGGAACACTGAAGCTTTCTTT.

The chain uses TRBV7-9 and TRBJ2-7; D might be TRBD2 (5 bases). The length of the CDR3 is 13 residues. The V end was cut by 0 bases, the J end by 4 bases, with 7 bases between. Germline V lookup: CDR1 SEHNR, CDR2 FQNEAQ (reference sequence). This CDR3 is CASSLALEYEQYF. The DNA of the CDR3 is TGTGCCAGCAGCTTAGCACTAGAGTACGAGCAGTACTTC.

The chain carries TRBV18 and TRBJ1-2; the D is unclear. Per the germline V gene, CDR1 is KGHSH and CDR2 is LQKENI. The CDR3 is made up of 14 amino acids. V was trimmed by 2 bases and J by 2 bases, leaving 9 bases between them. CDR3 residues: CASSPGQENYGYTF. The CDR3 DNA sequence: TGTGCCAGCTCACCAGGCCAGGAGAACTATGGCTACACCTTC.

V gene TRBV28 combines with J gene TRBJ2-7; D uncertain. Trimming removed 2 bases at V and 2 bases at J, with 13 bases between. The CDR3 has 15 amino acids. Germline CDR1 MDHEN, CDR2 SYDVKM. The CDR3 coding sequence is TGTGCCAGCAGTTTAAGGCCACCAACGGCCTACGAGCAGTACTTC. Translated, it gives CASSLRPPTAYEQYF.